The clone carrying this T cell receptor (beta chain) was picked up a small number of times. Antigen unknown. The sample originates from a study of somatic mutations in cytotoxic T cells in rheumatoid arthritis. Study results and limitations: Compared with age-matched healthy controls, rheumatoid arthritis patients did not differ significantly in CD8+ T-cell clonality.

Positive selection using magnetic beads isolated the CD4+ and CD8+ cells (purity was checked by flow cytometry). Profiling relied on immunoSEQ multiplex PCR, and the TCRdb table lists in-frame clones only, not all of them. The table includes over 8,500 clones, around three quarters detected once. The CDR3 consists of 15 residues. The V gene's germline CDR1 is LNHNV and CDR2 YYDKDF (reference sequence). The V gene lost 5 bases and the J gene lost 2 bases, with 16 bases spanning the gap. The source material was CD8+ T cells sorted from blood. The TCR comes from a man in his sixties in good health. The chain employs TRBV15 and TRBJ2-7; no reliable D call. CDR3: CATSVRLGEAYEQYF. CDR3 nucleotide sequence: TGTGCCACCAGCGTGCGCTTGGGTGAAGCCTACGAGCAGTACTTC. Filled out from reference TRBV15 and TRBJ2-7, the complete variable domain reads DAMVIQNPRYQVTQFGKPVTLSCSQTLNHNVMYWYQQKSSQAPKLLFHYYDKDFNNEADTPDNFQSRRPNTSFCFLDIRSPGLGDTAMYLCATSVRLGEAYEQYFGPGTRLTVT.